Following are 28 T cell receptor beta chains from one sample sequenced in a study of blood T cells in healthy people across ages. The second PCR ran roughly 7 to 12 cycles with a sample-barcoded 5' primer and J-beta primers. Each CDR3 protein gets one entry after TCRdb re-called the 5' RACE reads with MiXCR. The sample yields 1.5 million to 2 million distinct CDR3 sequences, under 30% seen once. Material: blood. The receptor set was obtained from a woman under 40 in good health.

This clonotype appeared a few times. This rearrangement joins TRBV6-1 to TRBJ1-2, with TRBD1 identical over 8 bases. Trimming at V came to 6 bases and at J to 4 bases, leaving 13 bases not matched to a gene. The CDR3 length is 16 residues. Germline V gene sequence: CDR1 MNHNS, CDR2 SASEGT. The CDR3 nucleotides are TGTGCCAGCAGGGCCTTCCGACAGGGGATGAGCTATGGCTACACCTTC. This gives the protein CASRAFRQGMSYGYTF.

This clonotype came up a few times. The chain recombines TRBV5-5 with TRBJ2-1; 13 bases line up with TRBD2. The CDR3 is made up of 15 amino acids. The junction had 6 bases not matched to a gene; V was cut back by 6 bases and J by 6 bases. CDR1 and CDR2 from the germline V gene are SGHKS and YYEKEE (reference sequence). CDR3 nucleotides: TGTGCCAGCACCACCCGACTAGCGGGGGGCAATGAGCAGTTCTTC. It yields the protein CASTTRLAGGNEQFF.

With respect to this clonotype: A junction boundary mismatches the germline segment, possibly from a read error. This chain connects TRBV5-1 to TRBJ2-7; D possibly matches TRBD1 or TRBD2 (6 bases each). The CDR3 extends over 13 amino acids. Germline V gene lookup returns CDR1 SGHRS and CDR2 YFSETQ. The CDR3 DNA sequence: TGCGCCAGCAGGTTGGGGGGCCCCGACGAGCAGTACTTC. Its protein product is CASRLGGPDEQYF.

The V gene is TRBV27, the J gene TRBJ2-7, with D perhaps matching TRBD2 (7 bases). CDR1 and CDR2 (germline): MNHEY, SMNVEV (reference sequence). Trimming cost V 8 bases and J 4 bases, with 15 bases left between them. CDR3 length: 13 amino acids. Here the CDR3 DNA reads TGTGCCAGCGGGAAGGGAGGGGGTTACGAGCAGTACTTC. The encoded protein is CASGKGGGYEQYF.

The V call is TRBV3-1, the J call TRBJ2-1; tentatively, D is TRBD1 or TRBD2 (5 bases each). This CDR3 contains 13 residues. CDR1 LGHDT and CDR2 YNNKEL come from the germline V gene (reference sequence). V was clipped by 1 base and J by 10 bases, with 11 bases between them. This chain's CDR3 is CASSQGTGDEQFF. DNA of the CDR3: TGTGCCAGCAGCCAAGGGACTGGGGACGAGCAGTTCTTC.

The chain employs TRBV7-4 and TRBJ2-7; a weak D match, TRBD1 (6 bases). V was pared by 6 bases and J by 10 bases, with 10 bases between. Germline V lookup: CDR1 SGHVT, CDR2 SQSDAQ. The CDR3 covers 10 residues. In DNA, the CDR3 is TGTGCCAGCAGTACAGGGTCTCAGTACTTC. Its protein is CASSTGSQYF.

As concerns this clonotype: A much larger clone differs from this one at a single base, so this may be a read error. The J gene is TRBJ2-6, the V gene TRBV5-5; unclear D gene. CDR1 is SGHKS and CDR2 is YYEKEE in the germline V gene (reference sequence). CDR3 size: 16 residues. For the CDR3, the DNA is TGTGCCAGCAGCTTTCTCCTGAGCTCTAGGGCCAACGTCCTGACTTTC. It yields the protein CASSFLLSSRANVLTF.

The CDR3 nucleotides are TGTGCCAGCAGCCTGGGACGGAGGGATGGGACCCAGTACTTC. This codes for CASSLGRRDGTQYF. The rearrangement uses TRBV7-2 and TRBJ2-5; tentative D call: TRBD2 (6 bases). This CDR3 is 14 amino acids long. CDR1 SGHTA and CDR2 FQGNSA come from the germline V gene. V lost 5 bases, J lost 7 bases, and 17 bases lay in between.

This clonotype was seen more than once but under ten times. The chain has TRBV2 and TRBJ2-5; D perhaps matches TRBD2 (6 bases). The CDR3 has 13 amino acids. The V gene's germline CDR1 is SNHLY and CDR2 FYNNEI. The germline V and J ends were trimmed by 3 bases and 5 bases, with 10 bases remaining between them. The CDR3 reads CASSDRLAETQYF. In nucleotides, the CDR3 is TGTGCCAGCAGTGATCGGCTAGCGGAGACCCAGTACTTC.

The chain uses TRBV20-1 and TRBJ1-4; D call uncertain. This CDR3 comprises 18 residues. CDR1 is DFQATT, CDR2 SNEGSKA, per germline (reference sequence). The ends were cut back, 4 bases at V and 8 bases at J, with 29 bases in the middle. The CDR3 DNA follows: TGCAGTGCTACTTCGAACAGTCACCGGATACAGCACGCGGAAAAACTGTTTTTT. Translated, it gives CSATSNSHRIQHAEKLFF.

The chain is built from TRBV3-1 and TRBJ2-1; TRBD1 might be the D (5 bases). With the DNA end fitting TRBJ2-7 better, the J assignment may be wrong. The CDR3 spans 17 residues. Germline V gene sequence: CDR1 LGHDT, CDR2 YNNKEL (reference sequence). The CDR3 DNA reads TGTGCCAGCAGTGCCGGAAAGGGGTTTCGGGCCTACAATGAGCAGTACTTC. Residues: CASSAGKGFRAYNEQYF.

The chain uses TRBV5-1 and TRBJ1-2, with D possibly matching TRBD1 (6 bases). V was clipped by 0 bases and J by 6 bases, with 15 bases between them. The CDR3 covers 15 residues. The germline V gene has CDR1 SGHRS and CDR2 YFSETQ. The CDR3 region is CASSLVPGVENGYTF. As DNA, the CDR3 is TGCGCCAGCAGCTTGGTACCAGGGGTTGAGAATGGCTACACCTTC.

This clonotype was picked up a small number of times. The V and J genes are TRBV29-1 and TRBJ2-3; perhaps TRBD2 as D (5 bases). V lost 4 bases, J lost 4 bases, and 9 bases lay in between. This CDR3 is 12 amino acids long. Per germline, CDR1 SQVTM and CDR2 ANQGSEA. CDR3 sequence reads: CSVGGDPDTQYF. CDR3 DNA: TGCAGCGTTGGGGGAGACCCAGATACGCAGTATTTT.

The chain carries TRBV5-1 and TRBJ2-7; D remains ambiguous. The V end lost 0 bases, the J end lost 12 bases, and 19 bases lay between the germline ends. CDR3 size: 14 residues. Germline CDR1 is SGHRS and CDR2 is YFSETQ. The CDR3 DNA follows: TGCGCCAGCAGCTTGGTTGTATCTCCGTACGTGCGGTACTTC. It specifies CASSLVVSPYVRYF.

For the CDR3, the DNA is TGTGCCAGCAGGGAACAGGCCTCTAACTATGGCTACACCTTC. As protein: CASREQASNYGYTF. The rearrangement links TRBV6-5 to TRBJ1-2; TRBD1 might be the D (5 bases). The CDR3 is 14 residues long. The germline V gene has CDR1 MNHEY and CDR2 SVGAGI. V was clipped by 6 bases and J by 0 bases, with 11 bases between them.

This clonotype showed up just a few times. This chain links TRBV18 with TRBJ2-1; D not resolved. From germline, CDR1 is KGHSH and CDR2 LQKENI. The CDR3 consists of 17 residues. V was clipped by 0 bases and J by 0 bases, with 12 bases between them. The CDR3: CASSPPFWGSSYNEQFF. The CDR3 bases are TGTGCCAGCTCACCACCGTTTTGGGGAAGCTCCTACAATGAGCAGTTCTTC.

This clonotype was counted many times. This chain joins TRBV7-2 and TRBJ2-4, with D uncertain. In germline, CDR1 is SGHTA, CDR2 FQGNSA. Trimming cost V 0 bases and J 0 bases, with 9 bases left between them. The CDR3 length is 16 residues. The CDR3: CASSLALTGAKNIQYF. The CDR3 DNA reads as TGTGCCAGCAGCTTAGCGCTAACGGGAGCCAAAAACATTCAGTACTTC.

This clonotype appeared a few times. This chain links TRBV11-2 with TRBJ2-5, with D possibly matching TRBD1 (6 bases). CDR1 SGHAT and CDR2 FQNNGV come from the germline V gene. V shed 5 bases and J shed 5 bases, with 18 bases lying between them. This CDR3 is 15 amino acids long. CDR3 in amino acids: CASSSTGSGYETQYF. DNA of the CDR3: TGTGCCAGCAGCAGCACAGGGTCAGGCTATGAGACCCAGTACTTC. Based on the CDR3 plus reference TRBV11-2 and TRBJ2-5, the full variable domain is EAGVAQSPRYKIIEKRQSVAFWCNPISGHATLYWYQQILGQGPKLLIQFQNNGVVDDSQLPKDRFSAERLKGVDSTLKIQPAKLEDSAVYLCASSSTGSGYETQYFGPGTRLLVL.

This clonotype was recorded at least ten times. The chain joins TRBV10-3 to TRBJ2-7, with TRBD1 identical over 7 bases. CDR1 is ENHRY and CDR2 is SYGVKD in the germline V gene. The CDR3 is made up of 13 amino acids. Trimming at V came to 9 bases and at J to 7 bases, leaving 12 bases not matched to a gene. CDR3: CAMGDSQMSEQYF. The CDR3 DNA sequence: TGTGCCATGGGGGACAGCCAAATGAGTGAGCAGTACTTC.

J is TRBJ1-5 and V is TRBV10-2; the match to TRBD1 covers 8 bases. There are 15 residues in the CDR3. Germline CDR1 and CDR2: WSHSY and SAAADI. The V segment lost 7 bases and the J segment 1 base; nucleotides outside the gene matches: 6. The CDR3 DNA reads TGCGCCAGCATTCCAGGGGGCAGGAGCAATCAGCCCCAGCATTTT. Translation: CASIPGGRSNQPQHF.

A note on this clonotype: One end of the junction does not line up with germline, which may come from a read error. The chain uses TRBV9 and TRBJ2-1, with D unresolved. Germline-derived CDR1 and CDR2 are SGDLS and YYNGEE. This CDR3 has 15 residues. CDR3 sequence reads: CAGSVGPPGYNEQFF. The CDR3 nucleotides are TGTGCCGGCAGCGTAGGGCCTCCCGGTTACAATGAGCAGTTCTTC.

This clonotype appeared a few times. The gene calls are TRBV20-1 and TRBJ2-7, with 9 bases lining up with TRBD2. Trimming took 1 base from V and 7 from J; bases not matched to a gene: 14. The CDR3 is 16 residues long. Looked up from germline, CDR1 is DFQATT and CDR2 is SNEGSKA (reference sequence). This CDR3 reads CSARGGGSGSWGEQYF. CDR3 bases: TGCAGTGCTAGAGGAGGTGGTAGCGGGAGTTGGGGTGAGCAGTACTTC.

Here the CDR3 reads CSAPRVKNTEAFF. The CDR3 nucleotides read TGCAGTGCTCCCCGGGTTAAGAACACTGAAGCTTTCTTT. This chain joins TRBV20-1 and TRBJ1-1; D gene uncertain. Germline V lookup: CDR1 DFQATT, CDR2 SNEGSKA (reference sequence). CDR3 length equals 13 residues. With 5 bases removed from V and 1 base from J, the gap between germline ends came to 11 bases.

A few counts support this clonotype. The gene calls are TRBV19 and TRBJ1-5, with 7 bases aligning to TRBD1. The V and J ends lost 2 bases and 6 bases, in that order; junction bases with no gene match: 10. The germline V gene encodes CDR1 LNHDA and CDR2 SQIVND (reference sequence). CDR3 length: 16 amino acids. The CDR3 DNA is TGTGCCAGTAGTATACTCGGTGAGGGGGCAAGTCAGCCCCAGCATTTT. Protein sequence: CASSILGEGASQPQHF.

This clonotype was counted a few times. The V and J genes are TRBV10-3 and TRBJ1-1, with TRBD1 as a possible D gene (6 bases). The V and J ends lost 2 bases and 3 bases respectively, with 22 bases between them. Germline V gene lookup returns CDR1 ENHRY and CDR2 SYGVKD. The CDR3 contains 18 residues. CDR3 sequence (DNA): TGTGCCATCAGTGAGAATCAGGGGTCGGGAGTAGAACACACTGAAGCTTTCTTT. Encoded protein: CAISENQGSGVEHTEAFF.

The chain combines TRBV6-7 with TRBJ2-7; 10 bases line up with TRBD1. TRBV6-7 is labeled an ORF, and its function is uncertain. V lost 2 bases and J lost 4; bases outside the gene matches: 5. CDR3 length equals 15 residues. The CDR3 sequence is CASSYIDRGLYEQYF. In DNA, the CDR3 is TGTGCCAGCAGTTACATCGACAGGGGGCTGTACGAGCAGTACTTC.

This clonotype turned up a few times. The chain uses TRBV20-1 and TRBJ2-1; D assignment may be TRBD1 or TRBD2 (5 bases each). The CDR3 covers 13 residues. Germline V gives CDR1 DFQATT, CDR2 SNEGSKA (reference sequence). Deletions cut 2 bases from V and 10 bases from J, with 15 bases between. The CDR3: CSARLSGTPEQFF. The DNA for the CDR3 is TGCAGTGCTAGATTGTCCGGGACGCCAGAGCAGTTCTTC.

J is TRBJ1-5 and V is TRBV3-1; D remains ambiguous. CDR3 size: 15 residues. Trimming took off 0 bases at V and 11 bases at J, with 17 bases between the two ends. Germline values: CDR1 LGHDT, CDR2 YNNKEL (reference sequence). CDR3 residues: CASSQDDNSFSTQHF. The DNA of the CDR3 is TGTGCCAGCAGCCAAGATGATAACTCCTTTTCTACCCAGCATTTT. The full variable domain, with the rest looked up from reference TRBV3-1 and TRBJ1-5, is DTAVSQTPKYLVTQMGNDKSIKCEQNLGHDTMYWYKQDSKKFLKIMFSYNNKELIINETVPNRFSPKSPDKAHLNLHINSLELGDSAVYFCASSQDDNSFSTQHFGDGTRLSIL.